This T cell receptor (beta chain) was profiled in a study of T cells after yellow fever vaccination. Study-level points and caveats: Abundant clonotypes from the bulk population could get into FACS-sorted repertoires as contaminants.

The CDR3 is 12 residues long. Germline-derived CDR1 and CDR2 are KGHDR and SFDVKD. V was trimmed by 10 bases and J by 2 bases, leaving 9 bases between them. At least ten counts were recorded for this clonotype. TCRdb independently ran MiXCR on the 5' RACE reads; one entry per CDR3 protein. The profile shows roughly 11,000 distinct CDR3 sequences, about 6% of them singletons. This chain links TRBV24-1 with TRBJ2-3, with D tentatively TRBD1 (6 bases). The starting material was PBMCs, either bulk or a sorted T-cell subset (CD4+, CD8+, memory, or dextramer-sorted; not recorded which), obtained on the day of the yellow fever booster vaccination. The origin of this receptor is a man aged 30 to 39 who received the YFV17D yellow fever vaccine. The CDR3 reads CATQGITDTQYF. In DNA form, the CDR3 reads TGTGCCACACAGGGAATCACAGATACGCAGTATTTT.